This T cell receptor beta chain was obtained from a study of identical twins. This CDR3 comprises 17 residues. Germline lookup yields CDR1 SNHLY and CDR2 FYNNEI. V trimming: 6 bases; J trimming: 0 bases; junction bases outside the gene matches: 13. Details on this clonotype: The antigen remains undetermined.

The study, taken as a whole, reports: Out-of-frame alpha sequences shared between twins exhibited an excess of low generation probability. In beta out-of-frame sequences, the excess sharing between twins was weaker. Whereas memory repertoires showed no such difference, abundant cord blood beta clonotypes carried fewer insertions.

From the 5' RACE reads, TCRdb called clonotypes with MiXCR, one entry per CDR3 protein. The table lists about 530,000 distinct CDR3 sequences, around 15% of them singletons. These sequences were also reported in another study, on yellow fever vaccine responses in identical twins.

This chain uses TRBV2 with TRBJ1-1, with TRBD1 matching 7 bases. The sequence was obtained from a woman aged 18-35 years in good health. Input material: CD4+ T cells sorted from blood. The CDR3: CASRALFPGGLNTEAFF. CDR3 DNA sequence: TGTGCCAGCAGGGCCCTGTTTCCAGGGGGATTGAACACTGAAGCTTTCTTT.